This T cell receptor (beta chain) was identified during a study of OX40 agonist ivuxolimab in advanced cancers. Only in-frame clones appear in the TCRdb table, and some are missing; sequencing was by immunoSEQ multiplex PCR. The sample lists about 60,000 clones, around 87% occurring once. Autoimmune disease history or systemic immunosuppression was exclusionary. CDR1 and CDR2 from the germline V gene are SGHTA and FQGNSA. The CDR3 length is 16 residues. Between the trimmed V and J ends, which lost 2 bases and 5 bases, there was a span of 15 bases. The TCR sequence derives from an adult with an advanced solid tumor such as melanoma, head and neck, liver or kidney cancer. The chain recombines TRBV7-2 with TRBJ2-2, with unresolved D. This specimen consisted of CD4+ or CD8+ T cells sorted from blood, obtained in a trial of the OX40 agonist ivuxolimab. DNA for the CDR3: TGTGCCAGCAGCTTAATTGGAACCGTGGCTACCGGGGAGCTGTTTTTT. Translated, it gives CASSLIGTVATGELFF.